The 17 T cell receptor beta chains below all came from one sample that was sequenced in a study of T cells after yellow fever vaccination. TCRdb passed the 5' RACE reads through MiXCR, listing each CDR3 protein once. This sample carries hundreds of thousands of distinct CDR3 sequences, roughly 12% of them seen once, and the ten largest clones take around 15%. This specimen consisted of PBMCs, obtained on the day of the yellow fever booster vaccination. The receptors derive from a man aged 30 to 45 who received the YFV17D yellow fever vaccine.

At least ten counts were recorded for this clonotype. The CDR3 protein is CASRDSRETQYF. The CDR3, as DNA: TGTGCCAGCAGGGACAGTAGAGAGACCCAGTACTTC. The chain links TRBV28 to TRBJ2-5; perhaps TRBD1 as D (6 bases). The germline V gene has CDR1 MDHEN and CDR2 SYDVKM. CDR3 length equals 12 residues. Trimming removed 6 bases at V and 4 bases at J, with 9 bases between.

The J gene is TRBJ2-4, the V gene TRBV7-8; TRBD2 agrees at 7 bases. The CDR3 has 18 residues. V dropped 0 bases and J dropped 2; count of bases not matched to a gene: 10. CDR1 is SGHVS and CDR2 is FQNEAQ in the germline V gene. CDR3 DNA: TGTGCCAGCAGCTTAGCCCCGCAAGGGCGGGGGACCAAAAACATTCAGTACTTC. It yields the protein CASSLAPQGRGTKNIQYF. Full variable domain (missing parts from reference TRBV7-8 and TRBJ2-4): GAGVSQSPRYKVAKRGQDVALRCDPISGHVSLFWYQQALGQGPEFLTYFQNEAQLDKSGLPSDRFFAERPEGSVSTLKIQRTQQEDSAVYLCASSLAPQGRGTKNIQYFGAGTRLSVL.

This clonotype was observed a handful of times. The J gene is TRBJ2-3, the V gene TRBV7-2, with D unresolved. Trimming stripped 3 bases from V and 6 bases from J, with 13 bases between. This CDR3 is built from 14 residues. The germline V gene encodes CDR1 SGHTA and CDR2 FQGNSA. CDR3 sequence: CASSFQAAVDTQYF. In DNA, the CDR3 is TGTGCCAGCAGCTTCCAGGCAGCAGTCGATACGCAGTATTTT.

Only a few counts were recorded for this clonotype. This sequence joins TRBV7-2 and TRBJ2-3; 12 bases align to TRBD2. Losses at the gene ends were 6 bases for V and 2 bases for J; bases not matched to a gene: 3. This CDR3 has 15 amino acids. Germline CDR1 SGHTA, CDR2 FQGNSA. The CDR3 nucleotides read TGTGCCAGCAGACGACTAGCGGGAGCCACAGATACGCAGTATTTT. It yields the protein CASRRLAGATDTQYF.

The chain employs TRBV5-8 and TRBJ2-3, with 7 bases that match TRBD1. Germline CDR1 reads SGHTS; CDR2 reads YDEGEE. With V trimmed by 4 bases and J by 2 bases, 7 bases remained unmatched. CDR3 length equals 15 residues. CDR3 loop: CASSPSDRFTDTQYF. The CDR3 nucleotides are TGTGCCAGCAGCCCCTCGGACAGGTTCACAGATACGCAGTATTTT.

V usage is TRBV3-1 and J usage is TRBJ2-4; either TRBD1 or TRBD2 may fit D (7 bases each). V lost 1 base and J 8 bases, leaving 12 bases between the germline ends. CDR3 size: 14 residues. CDR1 is LGHDT, CDR2 YNNKEL, per germline (reference sequence). Here the CDR3 DNA reads TGTGCCAGCAGCCAAGCAGGGGGGGGGGACATTCAGTACTTC. Amino acid sequence: CASSQAGGGDIQYF.

This clonotype has more than one count but fewer than ten. V and J are TRBV27 and TRBJ2-1; TRBD2 agrees at 9 bases. This CDR3 has 15 residues. Germline loops: CDR1 MNHEY, CDR2 SMNVEV (reference sequence). Trimming took 5 bases from V and 4 from J; bases not matched to a gene: 6. The CDR3 is CASSVSGRTYNEQFF. The CDR3 DNA reads TGTGCCAGCAGTGTGAGCGGGAGGACGTACAATGAGCAGTTCTTC.

This clonotype was seen more than once but under ten times. The V and J genes are TRBV30 and TRBJ2-7; no firm D call. The CDR3 totals 12 residues. Germline assignment: CDR1 GTSNPN and CDR2 SVGIG (reference sequence). The ends were cut back, 1 base at V and 4 bases at J, with 8 bases in the middle. The CDR3: CAWSGSDYEQYF. DNA for the CDR3: TGTGCCTGGAGTGGTTCCGATTACGAGCAGTACTTC.

This clonotype has at least ten counts. The chain links TRBV6-5 to TRBJ2-1, with unresolved D. Germline V gene lookup returns CDR1 MNHEY and CDR2 SVGAGI. The V end lost 0 bases, the J end lost 2 bases, and 20 bases lay between the germline ends. The CDR3 runs 19 residues. The CDR3 DNA sequence: TGTGCCAGCAGTTACTCGCTTAGTCGGGTAATCGGCCCCTACAATGAGCAGTTCTTC. This encodes CASSYSLSRVIGPYNEQFF.

The chain carries TRBV12-3 or TRBV12-4 and TRBJ2-7, with TRBD2 identical over 8 bases. Trimming took 8 bases from V and 7 from J; bases not matched to a gene: 13. The CDR3 sequence is 14 residues long. The CDR3 reads CASSTDSGRKEQYF. The CDR3 DNA is TGTGCCAGCTCCACGGACAGCGGGAGAAAAGAGCAGTACTTC.

The V call is TRBV3-1, the J call TRBJ2-1, with TRBD2 identical over 7 bases. The germline gives CDR1 LGHDT, CDR2 YNNKEL (reference sequence). V was pared by 4 bases and J by 5 bases, with 8 bases of the junction left unmatched. This CDR3 is 15 amino acids long. The CDR3 sequence is CASSPSWAGDNEQFF. In DNA form, the CDR3 reads TGTGCCAGCAGCCCCTCATGGGCGGGAGACAATGAGCAGTTCTTC.

This clonotype was found a few times. V is TRBV5-1 and J is TRBJ2-2; TRBD1 matches 7 bases. The length of the CDR3 is 14 residues. The germline V gene encodes CDR1 SGHRS and CDR2 YFSETQ. V was pared by 10 bases and J by 7 bases, with 13 bases of the junction left unmatched. CDR3 loop: CAFRPGPGGGELFF. For the CDR3, the DNA is TGCGCCTTCCGACCGGGCCCAGGGGGCGGGGAGCTGTTTTTT.

The chain joins TRBV10-3 to TRBJ1-1; 7 nucleotides align to TRBD1. This CDR3 spans 16 amino acids. Germline CDR1 reads ENHRY; CDR2 reads SYGVKD. The V and J ends lost 3 bases and 3 bases, in that order; junction bases with no gene match: 10. CDR3 region: CAISESQGVLDTEAFF. The CDR3 bases are TGTGCCATCAGTGAAAGTCAGGGGGTGTTGGACACTGAAGCTTTCTTT.

V and J are TRBV7-2 and TRBJ2-3, with D unclear. The length of the CDR3 is 15 residues. Trimming removed 5 bases from V and 4 bases from J, with 16 bases in between. Germline V gives CDR1 SGHTA, CDR2 FQGNSA. The CDR3 reads CASSLTRSSSDTQYF. In nucleotides, the CDR3 is TGTGCCAGCAGCCTTACCCGTAGTAGCTCAGATACGCAGTATTTT. Filled out from reference TRBV7-2 and TRBJ2-3, the complete variable domain reads GAGVSQSPSNKVTEKGKDVELRCDPISGHTALYWYRQSLGQGLEFLIYFQGNSAPDKSGLPSDRFSAERTGGSVSTLTIQRTQQEDSAVYLCASSLTRSSSDTQYFGPGTRLTVL.

This clonotype showed up many times. The V gene is TRBV29-1, the J gene TRBJ2-7; possible D gene TRBD2, 5 bases. Germline V gene data show CDR1 as SQVTM and CDR2 as ANQGSEA. V was trimmed by 3 bases and J by 3 bases, leaving 9 bases between them. The CDR3 runs 12 residues. The CDR3 coding sequence is TGCAGCGTTGACAGTGGGAGCTACGAGCAGTACTTC. Amino acids: CSVDSGSYEQYF.

This clonotype was counted between two and nine times. The V call is TRBV7-9, the J call TRBJ1-4; 8 nucleotides line up with TRBD1. Germline lookup yields CDR1 SEHNR and CDR2 FQNEAQ (reference sequence). This CDR3 contains 14 residues. V shed 5 bases and J 8 bases; nucleotides not matched to a gene: 7. The CDR3 DNA reads TGTGCCAGCAGCACCTTCAGGACAGGGGAAAAACTGTTTTTT. Translated, it gives CASSTFRTGEKLFF.

This clonotype has just a few counts. CDR3 residues: CAISESPRVGAQYF. As DNA, the CDR3 is TGTGCCATCAGTGAGTCTCCAAGGGTGGGGGCCCAGTACTTC. V usage is TRBV10-3 and J usage is TRBJ2-5, with D perhaps given as TRBD1 or TRBD2 (5 bases each). The CDR3 has 14 residues. CDR1 ENHRY and CDR2 SYGVKD come from the germline V gene. V shed 0 bases and J shed 9 bases, with 14 bases lying between them.